This T cell receptor beta chain emerged from a study of shared clonotypes between healthy human individuals. This CDR3 has 16 residues. Germline CDR1 is MDHEN and CDR2 is SYDVKM. Trimming took 7 bases from V and 1 from J, leaving 19 bases between them. Data came from immunoSEQ multiplex PCR; TCRdb stores just in-frame clones and leaves some out. The sample contains about 1 million clones, roughly 80% of which appear only once. The receptor was isolated from a man between 18 and 29 years old in good health. The sample taken for sequencing was memory CD4+ T cells sorted from blood. Subset in this sample: CD45RA-negative fraction. The chain combines TRBV28 with TRBJ1-2; possibly TRBD1 for D (6 bases). CDR3 sequence: CASTLGGYGDNYGYTF. The CDR3 coding sequence is TGTGCCAGCACCCTAGGGGGTTATGGGGATAACTATGGCTACACCTTC.